Each of the 11 T cell receptor beta chains below was sequenced from the same sample in a study of cytomegalovirus exposure and HLA in healthy donors. 60 Vbeta and 13 Jbeta primers were used in PCR. The assay was immunoSEQ multiplex PCR, and TCRdb's table has in-frame clones only and misses some. The sample has some 180,000 clones, 65% to 80% seen once. The source material was PBMCs. The receptor source for this set is a woman younger than 45 in good health and CMV-seropositive.

The genes are TRBV5-1 and TRBJ1-2; D may be TRBD1 (6 bases). CDR1 is SGHRS, CDR2 YFSETQ, per germline. The V gene lost 2 bases and the J gene lost 1 base, with 15 bases spanning the gap. The CDR3 loop spans 16 amino acids. The DNA for the CDR3 is TGCGCCAGCAGCTTTCAGGGGAATAAGGGTAACTATGGCTACACCTTC. Its protein product is CASSFQGNKGNYGYTF.

The chain has TRBV7-8 and TRBJ1-1; the D is unclear. The CDR3 has 18 amino acids. Trimming left V 4 bases short and J 5 bases short, with 26 bases between. The germline V gene encodes CDR1 SGHVS and CDR2 FQNEAQ. CDR3 DNA: TGTGCCAGCAGCTCTCCGTACAAACTACCTTCCGTTCGAACTGAAGCTTTCTTT. Amino acid sequence: CASSSPYKLPSVRTEAFF.

The CDR3 loop is CASSDALGEETQYF. The CDR3 coding sequence is TGTGCCAGCAGCGATGCCCTAGGCGAGGAGACCCAGTACTTC. The chain links TRBV9 to TRBJ2-5, with no clear D. The CDR3 contains 14 residues. V was pared by 3 bases and J by 5 bases, with 14 bases between. Germline V gene sequence: CDR1 SGDLS, CDR2 YYNGEE.

The CDR3, as DNA: TGTGCCAGCAGCGTAGCCCCACTAGCGGGGGGGCCGGGTACGCAGTATTTT. Encoded protein: CASSVAPLAGGPGTQYF. The chain couples TRBV7-3 to TRBJ2-3; 13 bases line up with TRBD2. Germline V lookup: CDR1 SGHTA, CDR2 FQGTGA. The CDR3 totals 17 residues. V shed 5 bases and J 8 bases; nucleotides not matched to a gene: 13. Combining the CDR3 with reference TRBV7-3 and TRBJ2-3 gives the whole variable domain GAGVSQTPSNKVTEKGKYVELRCDPISGHTALYWYRQSLGQGPEFLIYFQGTGAADDSGLPNDRFFAVRPEGSVSTLKIQRTERGDSAVYLCASSVAPLAGGPGTQYFGPGTRLTVL.

A word on this clone: One junction end disagrees with the germline gene, perhaps due to a read error. V gene TRBV7-9 combines with J gene TRBJ2-1, with TRBD2 matching 14 bases. CDR3 length: 15 residues. Germline CDR1 reads SEHNR; CDR2 reads FQNEAQ (reference sequence). The CDR3 DNA is TGTTCCAGCAGCCCGGGACTAGCGGGGGTGAATGAGCAGTTCTTC. Translated: CSSSPGLAGVNEQFF.

This clone was detected a few times. This chain uses TRBV5-1 with TRBJ1-2, with 7 positions matching TRBD1. The CDR3 extends over 14 amino acids. Germline CDR1 and CDR2: SGHRS and YFSETQ. V dropped 2 bases and J dropped 8; count of bases not matched to a gene: 9. CDR3 sequence (DNA): TGCGCCAGCAGCTTCGGCGACAGGGAAAACGGCTACACCTTC. Its protein is CASSFGDRENGYTF.

The genes are TRBV7-8 and TRBJ1-1, with TRBD1 matching 7 bases. V dropped 2 bases and J dropped 4; count of bases not matched to a gene: 4. Germline V gives CDR1 SGHVS, CDR2 FQNEAQ. The CDR3 loop spans 14 amino acids. CDR3 loop: CASSLNQGGTEAFF. The CDR3 nucleotides are TGTGCCAGCAGCTTAAATCAGGGGGGCACTGAAGCTTTCTTT.

The V gene is TRBV29-1, the J gene TRBJ2-5, with 12 bases aligning to TRBD2. The CDR3 sequence is 16 residues long. Per germline, CDR1 SQVTM and CDR2 ANQGSEA. The V segment lost 4 bases and the J segment 1 base; nucleotides outside the gene matches: 7. The CDR3 is CSVGTSGATIQETQYF. The CDR3 DNA reads TGCAGCGTTGGGACTAGCGGGGCTACCATCCAAGAGACCCAGTACTTC.

The gene calls are TRBV5-1 and TRBJ2-3; D unresolved. The CDR3 loop spans 15 amino acids. Per the germline V gene, CDR1 is SGHRS and CDR2 is YFSETQ. V was cut by 0 bases and J by 0 bases, with 8 bases left in between. CDR3 nucleotide sequence: TGCGCCAGCAGCTTGGTCCCGGTTAGCACAGATACGCAGTATTTT. This gives the protein CASSLVPVSTDTQYF.

The chain employs TRBV14 and TRBJ2-1; D is unresolved. From germline, CDR1 is SGHDN and CDR2 FVKESK. V lost 5 bases, J lost 6 bases, and 11 bases lay in between. CDR3 length: 13 amino acids. CDR3 coding DNA: TGTGCCAGCAGCTTGCGAGCCTTCAATGAGCAGTTCTTC. Protein sequence: CASSLRAFNEQFF.

This clone has just one count. This chain links TRBV10-2 with TRBJ1-2, with D possibly being TRBD1 (5 bases). Trimming removed 3 bases from V and 6 bases from J, with 14 bases in between. CDR3 length: 14 amino acids. Germline V gene sequence: CDR1 WSHSY, CDR2 SAAADI. The CDR3 DNA is TGCGCCAGCAGTGATCGGGGGGAGGGAGATGGCTACACCTTC. Translated: CASSDRGEGDGYTF.